The entry below describes one TCR beta chain. What antigen it recognizes has not been identified. The input lacks base qualities; no much larger clone sits a single base away. This sample stems from a study of T cell repertoires in cytomegalovirus infection (dated by TCRdb to between 2018 and 2021). Background for the entire study: Donor HLA type was relevant to the analysis, because carriage of CMV infection together with the matching HLA type was indicated by public TCR beta signatures. Results the study describes overall, beyond this receptor: The ex vivo response was dominated by HLA-C-restricted CMV-specific TCR beta clonotypes, which also provided the single most frequent clonotype in two of eight donors. In both this cohort and an independent approximately 350-donor cohort, the cumulative frequency of public TCR beta family members distinguished carriers of CMV infection plus the relevant HLA type.

V is cut by 1 base and J by 6 bases, and the space between the germline ends is 10 bases. The CDR3 measures 14 amino acids from cysteine to phenylalanine. The DNA shown is the 42-base CDR3, in frame from base 1. Via the germline V gene, CDR1 is SGHTA and CDR2 FQGNSA. For sequencing, an Illumina HiSeq 1500 was employed. The public reads were quality trimmed at Q25 with fastp and then assembled into clones with MiXCR by TCRdb, keeping productive beta chains. Entries are consolidated by CDR3 protein sequence, retaining the most common genes and DNA. Here the sample has fewer than 250,000 distinct CDR3 sequences; 9% to 15% occur a single time. The top ten clones comprise 1.6% of the sample.

The sequenced sample was PBMCs. The TCR comes from a human donor in good health (CMV status not recorded). Some clones in this sample may be carry-over from other donors' samples. This sequence uses TRBV7-2 and TRBJ2-1, and TRBD2 may be the D gene, going by 6 matching bases. CDR3 sequence: CASSLDGTLNEQFF. Here is the DNA: TGTGCCAGCAGCTTAGACGGGACTCTCAATGAGCAGTTCTTC. Here the CDR3 is joined to the reference TRBV7-2 and TRBJ2-1 genes, and the full variable domain is: GAGVSQSPSNKVTEKGKDVELRCDPISGHTALYWYRQSLGQGLEFLIYFQGNSAPDKSGLPSDRFSAERTGGSVSTLTIQRTQQEDSAVYLCASSLDGTLNEQFFGPGTRLTVL.